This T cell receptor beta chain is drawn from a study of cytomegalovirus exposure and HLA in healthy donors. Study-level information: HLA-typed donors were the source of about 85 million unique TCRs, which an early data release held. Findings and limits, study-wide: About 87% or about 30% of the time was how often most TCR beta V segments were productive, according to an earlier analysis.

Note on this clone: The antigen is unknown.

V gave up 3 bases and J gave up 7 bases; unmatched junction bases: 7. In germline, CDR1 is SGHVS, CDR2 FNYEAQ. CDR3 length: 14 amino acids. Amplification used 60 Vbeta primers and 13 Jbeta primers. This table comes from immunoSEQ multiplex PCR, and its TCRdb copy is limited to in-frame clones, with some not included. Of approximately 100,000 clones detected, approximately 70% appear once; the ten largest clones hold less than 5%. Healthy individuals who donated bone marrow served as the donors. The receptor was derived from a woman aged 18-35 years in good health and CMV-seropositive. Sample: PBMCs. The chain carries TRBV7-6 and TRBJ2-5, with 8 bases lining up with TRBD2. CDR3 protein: CASSFRGGDGTQYF. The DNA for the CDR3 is TGTGCCAGCAGCTTCCGGGGGGGCGACGGGACCCAGTACTTC.